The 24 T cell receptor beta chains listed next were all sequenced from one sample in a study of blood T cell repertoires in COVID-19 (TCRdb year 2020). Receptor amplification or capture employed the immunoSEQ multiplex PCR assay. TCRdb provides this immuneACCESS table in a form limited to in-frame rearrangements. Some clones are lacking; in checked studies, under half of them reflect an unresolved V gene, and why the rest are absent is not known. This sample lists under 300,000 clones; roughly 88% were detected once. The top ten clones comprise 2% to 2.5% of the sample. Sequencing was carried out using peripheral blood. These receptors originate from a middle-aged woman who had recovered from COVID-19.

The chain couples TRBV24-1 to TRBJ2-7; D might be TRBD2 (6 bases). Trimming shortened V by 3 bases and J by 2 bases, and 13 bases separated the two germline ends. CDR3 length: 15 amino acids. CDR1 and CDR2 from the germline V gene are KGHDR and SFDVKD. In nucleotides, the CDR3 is TGTGCCACCAGTGATCCCCGGGACTCAACCTACGAGCAGTACTTC. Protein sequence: CATSDPRDSTYEQYF.

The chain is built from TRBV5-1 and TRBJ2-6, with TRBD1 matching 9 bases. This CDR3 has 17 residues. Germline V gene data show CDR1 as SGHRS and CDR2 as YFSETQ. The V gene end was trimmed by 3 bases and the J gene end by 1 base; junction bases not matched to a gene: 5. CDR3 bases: TGCGCCAGCAGCTCATCACAGGGGGCTTCTGGGGCCAACGTCCTGACTTTC. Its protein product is CASSSSQGASGANVLTF.

Written as DNA, the CDR3 is TGTGCCAGCAGTTTTTTCCAGGGTGGTGATCAGCCCCAGCATTTT. Protein product: CASSFFQGGDQPQHF. This chain joins TRBV6-5 and TRBJ1-5, with D maybe TRBD1 (5 bases). In germline, CDR1 is MNHEY, CDR2 SVGAGI. The CDR3 extends over 15 amino acids. V lost 4 bases and J 5 bases, leaving 15 bases between the germline ends.

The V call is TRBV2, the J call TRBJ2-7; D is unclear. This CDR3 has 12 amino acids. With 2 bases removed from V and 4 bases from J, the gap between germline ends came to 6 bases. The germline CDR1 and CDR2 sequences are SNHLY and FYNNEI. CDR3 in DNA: TGTGCCAGCAGTGAACGGTATTACGAGCAGTACTTC. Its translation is CASSERYYEQYF.

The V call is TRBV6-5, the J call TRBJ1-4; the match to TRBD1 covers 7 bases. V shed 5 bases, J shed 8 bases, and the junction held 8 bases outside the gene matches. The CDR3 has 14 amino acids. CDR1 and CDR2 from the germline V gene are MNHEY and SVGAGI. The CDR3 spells CASSRQGAREKLFF. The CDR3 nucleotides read TGTGCCAGCAGTCGACAGGGAGCAAGAGAAAAACTGTTTTTT.

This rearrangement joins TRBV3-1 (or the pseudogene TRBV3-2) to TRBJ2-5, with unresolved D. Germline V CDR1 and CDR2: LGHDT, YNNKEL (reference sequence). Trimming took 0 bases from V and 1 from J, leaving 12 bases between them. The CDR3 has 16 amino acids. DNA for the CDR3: TGTGCCAGCAGCCAAGATTGGGCAGGTCCCCAAGAGACCCAGTACTTC. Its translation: CASSQDWAGPQETQYF.

The CDR3 DNA reads TGTGCCAGCAAGGGGCCAAACAAAGAGACCCAGTACTTC. Encoded protein: CASKGPNKETQYF. V gene TRBV6-5 combines with J gene TRBJ2-5; the D gene is possibly TRBD1 (5 bases). This CDR3 region has 13 residues. V was pared by 7 bases and J by 3 bases, with 12 bases between. Germline lookup yields CDR1 MNHEY and CDR2 SVGAGI.

For the CDR3, the DNA is TGTGCCAGCAGCTTAAGCGTGGGACAGGGCCCAGATACGCAGTATTTT. Translation: CASSLSVGQGPDTQYF. This chain uses TRBV11-3 with TRBJ2-3, with 9 bases matching TRBD1. The CDR3 loop spans 16 amino acids. From germline, CDR1 is SGHNT and CDR2 YENEEA. With 2 bases clipped from V and 4 bases from J, the junction kept 7 bases outside the gene matches.

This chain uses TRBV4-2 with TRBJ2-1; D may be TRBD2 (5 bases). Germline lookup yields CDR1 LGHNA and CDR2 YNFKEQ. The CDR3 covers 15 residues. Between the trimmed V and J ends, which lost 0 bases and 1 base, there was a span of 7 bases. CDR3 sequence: CASSQDGSSYNEQFF. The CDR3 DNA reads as TGTGCCAGCAGCCAAGATGGGAGTTCCTACAATGAGCAGTTCTTC.

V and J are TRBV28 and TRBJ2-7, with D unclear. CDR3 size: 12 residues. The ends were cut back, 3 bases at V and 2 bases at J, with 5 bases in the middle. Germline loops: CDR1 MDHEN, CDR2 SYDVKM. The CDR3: CASSFVAYEQYF. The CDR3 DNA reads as TGTGCCAGCAGTTTTGTAGCCTACGAGCAGTACTTC.

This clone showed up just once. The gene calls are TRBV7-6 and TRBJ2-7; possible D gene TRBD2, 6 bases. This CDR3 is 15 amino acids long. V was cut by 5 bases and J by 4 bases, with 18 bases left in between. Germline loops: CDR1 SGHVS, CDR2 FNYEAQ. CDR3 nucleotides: TGTGCCAGCAGCCCGGGGACTCTAAGTGATTACGAGCAGTACTTC. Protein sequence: CASSPGTLSDYEQYF.

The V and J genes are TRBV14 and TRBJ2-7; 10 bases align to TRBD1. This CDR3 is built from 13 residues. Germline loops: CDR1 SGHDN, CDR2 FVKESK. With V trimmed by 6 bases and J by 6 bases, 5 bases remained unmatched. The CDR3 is CASRGTGVSEQYF. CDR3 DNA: TGTGCCAGCAGAGGGACAGGGGTGAGCGAGCAGTACTTC.

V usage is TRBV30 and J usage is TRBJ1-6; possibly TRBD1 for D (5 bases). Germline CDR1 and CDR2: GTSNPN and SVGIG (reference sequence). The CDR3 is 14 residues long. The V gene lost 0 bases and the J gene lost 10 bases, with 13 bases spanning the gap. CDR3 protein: CAWSVSGVGSPLHF. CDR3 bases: TGTGCCTGGAGTGTGTCGGGGGTCGGATCACCCCTCCACTTT.

The CDR3 spells CASSQRRSSYEQYF. CDR3 DNA: TGTGCCAGCAGCCAAAGGAGGAGCTCCTACGAGCAGTACTTC. This rearrangement joins TRBV3-1 (or the pseudogene TRBV3-2) to TRBJ2-7, with D perhaps matching TRBD2 (5 bases). CDR3 size: 14 residues. CDR1 LGHDT and CDR2 YNNKEL come from the germline V gene (reference sequence). The V end was cut by 2 bases, the J end by 0 bases, with 8 bases between.

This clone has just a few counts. CDR3: CASSLSTVQRYSPLHF. The CDR3 DNA reads as TGTGCCAGCAGTTTATCCACAGTGCAGCGGTATTCACCCCTCCACTTT. The chain carries TRBV27 and TRBJ1-6, with D uncertain. Germline loops: CDR1 MNHEY, CDR2 SMNVEV (reference sequence). Between the trimmed V and J ends, which lost 0 bases and 8 bases, there was a span of 14 bases. The CDR3 contains 16 residues.

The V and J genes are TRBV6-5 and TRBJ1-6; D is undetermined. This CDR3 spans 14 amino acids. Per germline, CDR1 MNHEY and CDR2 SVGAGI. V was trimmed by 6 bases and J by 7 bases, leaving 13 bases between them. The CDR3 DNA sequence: TGTGCCAGCAGACAGACGGTACGGAATTCACCCCTCCACTTT. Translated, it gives CASRQTVRNSPLHF.

The CDR3 DNA is TGTGCCAGTAGGACACAGGGAAGGAACACTGAAGCTTTCTTT. This sequence encodes CASRTQGRNTEAFF. This chain connects TRBV19 to TRBJ1-1, with D possibly being TRBD1 (6 bases). Trimming pared 6 bases from V and 1 base from J, leaving 12 bases between. From germline, CDR1 is LNHDA and CDR2 SQIVND (reference sequence). This CDR3 is built from 14 residues.

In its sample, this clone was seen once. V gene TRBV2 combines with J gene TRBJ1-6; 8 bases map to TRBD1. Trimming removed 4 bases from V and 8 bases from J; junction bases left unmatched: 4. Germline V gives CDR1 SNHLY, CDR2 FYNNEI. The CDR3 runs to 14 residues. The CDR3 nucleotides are TGTGCCAGCAGTGCGCAGGGGGCTTATTCACCCCTCCACTTT. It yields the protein CASSAQGAYSPLHF.

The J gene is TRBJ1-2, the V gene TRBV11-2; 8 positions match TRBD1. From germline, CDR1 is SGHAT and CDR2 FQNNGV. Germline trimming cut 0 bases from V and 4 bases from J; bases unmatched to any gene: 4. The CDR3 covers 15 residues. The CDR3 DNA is TGTGCCAGCAGCTTAGAGGCAGGGGGCGGCTATGGCTACACCTTC. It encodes CASSLEAGGGYGYTF.

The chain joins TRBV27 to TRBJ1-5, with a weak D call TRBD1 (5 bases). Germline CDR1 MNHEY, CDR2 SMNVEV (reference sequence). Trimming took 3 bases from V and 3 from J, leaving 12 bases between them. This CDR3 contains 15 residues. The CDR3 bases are TGTGCCAGCAGTTTGGGGCGACAGAACAATCAGCCCCAGCATTTT. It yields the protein CASSLGRQNNQPQHF.

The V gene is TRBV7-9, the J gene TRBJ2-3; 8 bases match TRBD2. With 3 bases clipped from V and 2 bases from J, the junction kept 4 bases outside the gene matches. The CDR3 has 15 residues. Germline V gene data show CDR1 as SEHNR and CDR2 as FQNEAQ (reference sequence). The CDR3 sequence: CASSFSGALTDTQYF. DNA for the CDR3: TGTGCCAGCAGCTTTAGCGGGGCGCTCACAGATACGCAGTATTTT.

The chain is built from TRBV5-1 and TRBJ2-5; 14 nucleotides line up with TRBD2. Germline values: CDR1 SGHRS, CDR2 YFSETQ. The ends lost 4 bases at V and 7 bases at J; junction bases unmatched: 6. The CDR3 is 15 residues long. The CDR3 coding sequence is TGCGCCAGCAGCCAAGGGACTAGCGGGAGTGGGACCCAGTACTTC. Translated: CASSQGTSGSGTQYF.

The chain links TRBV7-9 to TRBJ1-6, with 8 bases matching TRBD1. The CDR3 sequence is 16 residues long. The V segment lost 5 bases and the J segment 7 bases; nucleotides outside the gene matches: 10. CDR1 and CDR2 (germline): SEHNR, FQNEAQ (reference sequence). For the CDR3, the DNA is TGTGCCAGCAGCCACAGACAGGGGTTCAGGAATTCACCCCTCCACTTT. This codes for CASSHRQGFRNSPLHF.

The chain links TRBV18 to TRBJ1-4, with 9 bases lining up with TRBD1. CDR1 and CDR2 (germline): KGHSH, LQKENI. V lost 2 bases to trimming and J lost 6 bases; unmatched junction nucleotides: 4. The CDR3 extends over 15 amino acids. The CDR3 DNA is TGTGCCAGCTCACCAAGGACAGGGGTTGATGAAAAACTGTTTTTT. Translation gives CASSPRTGVDEKLFF.